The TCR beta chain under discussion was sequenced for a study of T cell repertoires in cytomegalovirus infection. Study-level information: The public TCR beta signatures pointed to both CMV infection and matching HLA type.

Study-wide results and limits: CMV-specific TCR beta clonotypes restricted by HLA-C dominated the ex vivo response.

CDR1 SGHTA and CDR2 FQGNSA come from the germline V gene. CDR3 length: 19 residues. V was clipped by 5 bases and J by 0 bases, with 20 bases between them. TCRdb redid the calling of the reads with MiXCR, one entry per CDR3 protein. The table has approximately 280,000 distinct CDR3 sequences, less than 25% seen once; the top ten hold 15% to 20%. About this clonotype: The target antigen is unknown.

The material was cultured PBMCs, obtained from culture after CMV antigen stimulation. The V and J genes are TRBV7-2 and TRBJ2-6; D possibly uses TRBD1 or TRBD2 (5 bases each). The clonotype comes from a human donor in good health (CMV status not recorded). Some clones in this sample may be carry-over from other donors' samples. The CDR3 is CASSPRGVRSSSGANVLTF. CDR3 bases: TGTGCCAGCAGCCCACGAGGGGTCAGATCAAGCTCTGGGGCCAACGTCCTGACTTTC.